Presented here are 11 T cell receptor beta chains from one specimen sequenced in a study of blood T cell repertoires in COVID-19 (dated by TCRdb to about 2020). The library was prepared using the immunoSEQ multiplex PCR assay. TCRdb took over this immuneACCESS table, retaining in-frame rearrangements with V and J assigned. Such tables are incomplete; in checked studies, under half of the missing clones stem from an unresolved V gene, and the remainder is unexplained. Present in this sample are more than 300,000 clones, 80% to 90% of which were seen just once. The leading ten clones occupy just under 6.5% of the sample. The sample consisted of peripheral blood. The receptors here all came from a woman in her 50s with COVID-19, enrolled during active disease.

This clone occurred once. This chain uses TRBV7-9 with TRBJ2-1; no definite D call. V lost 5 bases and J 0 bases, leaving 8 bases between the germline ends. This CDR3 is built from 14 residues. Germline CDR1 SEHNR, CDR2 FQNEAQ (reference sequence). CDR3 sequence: CASSHTNSYNEQFF. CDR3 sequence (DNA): TGTGCCAGCAGCCATACAAACTCCTACAATGAGCAGTTCTTC.

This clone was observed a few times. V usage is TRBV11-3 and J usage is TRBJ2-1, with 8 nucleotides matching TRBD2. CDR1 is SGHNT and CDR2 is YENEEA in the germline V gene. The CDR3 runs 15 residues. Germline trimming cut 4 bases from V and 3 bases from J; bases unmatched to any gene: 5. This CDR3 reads CASSSGTSDYNEQFF. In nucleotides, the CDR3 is TGTGCCAGCAGCTCCGGGACTAGTGACTACAATGAGCAGTTCTTC.

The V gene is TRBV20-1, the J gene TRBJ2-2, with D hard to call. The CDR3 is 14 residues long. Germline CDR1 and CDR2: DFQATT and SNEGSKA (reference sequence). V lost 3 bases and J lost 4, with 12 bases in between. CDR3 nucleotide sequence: TGCAGTGCTAGTGGGCCCTCGGGCACCGGGGAGCTGTTTTTT. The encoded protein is CSASGPSGTGELFF.

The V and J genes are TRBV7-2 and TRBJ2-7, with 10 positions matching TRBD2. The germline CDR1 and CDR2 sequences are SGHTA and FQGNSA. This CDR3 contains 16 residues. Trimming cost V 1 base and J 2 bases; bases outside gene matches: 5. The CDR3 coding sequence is TGTGCCAGCAGCTTAGGGGCTAGCGGGAGCCCCTACGAGCAGTACTTC. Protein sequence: CASSLGASGSPYEQYF. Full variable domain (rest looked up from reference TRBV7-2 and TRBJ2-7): GAGVSQSPSNKVTEKGKDVELRCDPISGHTALYWYRQSLGQGLEFLIYFQGNSAPDKSGLPSDRFSAERTGGSVSTLTIQRTQQEDSAVYLCASSLGASGSPYEQYFGPGTRLTVT.

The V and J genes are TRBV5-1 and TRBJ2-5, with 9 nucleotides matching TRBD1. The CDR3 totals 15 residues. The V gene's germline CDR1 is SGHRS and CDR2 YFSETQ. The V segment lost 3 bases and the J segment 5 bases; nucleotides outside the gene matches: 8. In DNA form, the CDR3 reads TGCGCCAGCAGCTCAACCGGGACAGGGCTTGAGACCCAGTACTTC. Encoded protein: CASSSTGTGLETQYF.

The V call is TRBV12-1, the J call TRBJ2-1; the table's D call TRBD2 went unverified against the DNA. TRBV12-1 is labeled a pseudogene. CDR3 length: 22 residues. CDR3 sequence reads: CASSFARLPSGRGGGSYNEQFF. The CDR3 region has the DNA TGTGCCAGCAGCTTTGCGCGGCTCCCTAGCGGGAGAGGAGGGGGGTCCTACAATGAGCAGTTCTTC.

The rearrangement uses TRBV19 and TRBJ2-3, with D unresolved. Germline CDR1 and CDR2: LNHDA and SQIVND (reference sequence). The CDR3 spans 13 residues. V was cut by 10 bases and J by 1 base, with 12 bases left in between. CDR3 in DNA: TGTGCCACGGCCAGCGAGGGCACAGATACGCAGTATTTT. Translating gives CATASEGTDTQYF.

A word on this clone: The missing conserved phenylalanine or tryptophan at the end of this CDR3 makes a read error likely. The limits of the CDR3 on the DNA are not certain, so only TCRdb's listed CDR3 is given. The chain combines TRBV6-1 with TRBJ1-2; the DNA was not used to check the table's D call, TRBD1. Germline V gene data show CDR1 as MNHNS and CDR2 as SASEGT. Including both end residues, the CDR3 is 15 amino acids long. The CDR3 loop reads CASSEALVCWGLQRC.

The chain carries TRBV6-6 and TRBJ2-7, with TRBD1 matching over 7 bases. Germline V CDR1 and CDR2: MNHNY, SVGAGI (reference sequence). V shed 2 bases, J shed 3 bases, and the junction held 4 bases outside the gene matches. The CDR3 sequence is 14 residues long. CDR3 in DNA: TGTGCCAGCAGTTACCCGGGACAGATCTACGAGCAGTACTTC. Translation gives CASSYPGQIYEQYF.

For the CDR3, the DNA is TGTGCCAGCAGCTCGTACTCCTACGAGCAGTACTTC. It codes for CASSSYSYEQYF. J is TRBJ2-7 and V is TRBV7-2; unclear D gene. Trimming stripped 4 bases from V and 0 bases from J, with 4 bases between. The CDR3 sequence is 12 residues long. From germline, CDR1 is SGHTA and CDR2 FQGNSA.

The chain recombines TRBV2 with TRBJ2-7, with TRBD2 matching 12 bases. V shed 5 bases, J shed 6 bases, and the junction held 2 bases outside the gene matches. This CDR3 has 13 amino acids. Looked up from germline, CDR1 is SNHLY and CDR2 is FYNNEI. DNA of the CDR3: TGTGCCAGCAGTACGACTAGCGGGAGCGAGCAGTACTTC. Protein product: CASSTTSGSEQYF. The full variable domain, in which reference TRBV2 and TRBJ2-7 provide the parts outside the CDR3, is EPEVTQTPSHQVTQMGQEVILRCVPISNHLYFYWYRQILGQKVEFLVSFYNNEISEKSEIFDDQFSVERPDGSNFTLKIRSTKLEDSAMYFCASSTTSGSEQYFGPGTRLTVT.